What follows is one T cell receptor beta chain and its context. Its target antigen remains unknown. Base qualities are missing; no much larger clone stands one base away. This specimen comes from a study of early T cells in non-severe SARS-CoV-2 infection (dated by TCRdb to the early 2020s). Background for the entire study: Bulk RNA from unsorted whole blood was used for TCR sequencing, so alpha and beta chains could not be paired.

A case-control design nested within a healthcare worker cohort in London, UK, was used, with weekly nasopharyngeal swab PCR tests and blood sampling performed. Between 23 and 31 March 2020, the week of the UK lockdown, healthcare workers were enrolled and then followed up weekly for as long as 16 weeks. The method behind the library was 5' RACE. TCRdb lists the instrument as NextSeq 500. In the TCR library protocol, unique molecular identifiers were attached to individual cDNA molecules to correct for PCR bias and sequencing error. Sequencing covered both TCR alpha and beta chains, and within each sample the abundances of alpha and beta sequences were tightly co-correlated. The paper's data handling went like this. Decombinator V4 was used to perform V gene, J gene and CDR3 annotation of TCR sequences. TCRs were defined as expanded if a significant change between any two time points was detected under a Poisson model with p below 0.0001. TCR abundances were normalised to the total number of TCRs sequenced per sample and expressed as counts per million. MAIT TCRs were defined by TRAV1-2 paired with TRAJ12, TRAJ20 or TRAJ33, and iNKT TCRs by TRAV10 paired with TRAJ18. VDJdb, accessed 1 November 2021, was searched for CMV, EBV and SARS-CoV-2 annotated TCRs, with TCRs annotated for multiple antigens excluded. TCRdb reprocessed the public reads (quality trimming at Q25 with fastp, clone calling with MiXCR) and kept in-frame beta chains. CDR3 protein sequences are deduplicated, and each keeps its most common genes and DNA. Here the V and J calls rest on TCRdb's processing, not on the authors' analysis. For this sample the table gives 75,000 to 90,000 distinct CDR3 sequences, of which about 10% were detected only once. Jointly, the top ten make up approximately 8% of the sample.

Study-wide conclusions, independent of this receptor: VDJdb matching was skewed toward anti-spike CD8 responses and likely underestimated virus-specific expansions by missing private and CD4 specificities.

V ends up 2 bases short and J 2 bases short, with an unmatched junction base count of 4. From its cysteine to its phenylalanine, the CDR3 spans 15 amino acids. Only the CDR3 DNA stays, 45 bases, in frame from base 1. Based on the germline V gene, the CDR1 and CDR2 sequences are KGHSH and LQKENI. The sequence links TRBV18 to TRBJ2-3, with TRBD2 matching 7 junction bases. Sample: whole blood, taken at baseline. This clonotype originated in an adult who was a healthcare worker with PCR-confirmed SARS-CoV-2 infection or an uninfected control (not recorded which). The CDR3 region has the sequence CASSPAGAITDTQYF. The base sequence is TGTGCCAGCTCACCAGCGGGAGCTATCACAGATACGCAGTATTTT.